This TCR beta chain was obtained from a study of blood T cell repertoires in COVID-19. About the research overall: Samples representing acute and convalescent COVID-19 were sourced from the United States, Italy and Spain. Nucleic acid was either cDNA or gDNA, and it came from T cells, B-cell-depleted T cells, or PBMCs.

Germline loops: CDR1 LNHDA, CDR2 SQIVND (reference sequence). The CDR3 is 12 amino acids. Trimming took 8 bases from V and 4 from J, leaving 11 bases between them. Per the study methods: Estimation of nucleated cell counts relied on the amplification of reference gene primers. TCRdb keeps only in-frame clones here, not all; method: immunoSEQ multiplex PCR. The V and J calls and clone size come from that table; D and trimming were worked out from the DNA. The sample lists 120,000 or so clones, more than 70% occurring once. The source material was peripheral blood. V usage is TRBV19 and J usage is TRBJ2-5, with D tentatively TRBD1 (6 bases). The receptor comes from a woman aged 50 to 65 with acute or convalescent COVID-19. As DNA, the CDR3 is TGTGCCAGTCAGGGGTCGGGAGAGACCCAGTACTTC. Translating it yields CASQGSGETQYF.